One sample yielded the 27 T cell receptor beta chains listed below, sequenced in a study of cytomegalovirus exposure and HLA in healthy donors. Primers: 60 Vbeta forward and 13 Jbeta reverse. Sequenced by immunoSEQ multiplex PCR; TCRdb stores in-frame clones only, minus some. Here the sample spans roughly 88,000 clones, over 60% being singletons. Sequenced input: PBMCs. The receptors derive from a man aged 25 to 45 in good health and CMV-seropositive.

The chain uses TRBV10-3 and TRBJ1-2, with D possibly TRBD1 on 6 matching bases. Germline V gene lookup returns CDR1 ENHRY and CDR2 SYGVKD. V lost 8 bases, J lost 3 bases, and 10 bases lay in between. The CDR3 runs 12 residues. The CDR3 sequence: CAIYRDDYGYTF. The CDR3 bases are TGTGCCATCTACAGGGACGACTATGGCTACACCTTC.

This chain connects TRBV5-4 to TRBJ1-2, with 8 nucleotides matching TRBD1. CDR3 length: 16 amino acids. Per the germline V gene, CDR1 is SGHNT and CDR2 is YYREEE (reference sequence). V lost 4 bases and J lost 2; bases outside the gene matches: 10. The CDR3 DNA is TGTGCCAGCAGCCCGATGACAGGGGTCTTGAACTATGGCTACACCTTC. It encodes CASSPMTGVLNYGYTF.

The gene calls are TRBV2 and TRBJ1-5; 9 bases align to TRBD1. The CDR3 length is 14 residues. With V trimmed by 5 bases and J by 4 bases, 3 bases remained unmatched. CDR1 is SNHLY, CDR2 FYNNEI, per germline. CDR3 residues: CASSLQGANQPQHF. DNA for the CDR3: TGTGCCAGCAGTTTACAGGGGGCAAATCAGCCCCAGCATTTT. The variable domain in full, completed from reference TRBV2 and TRBJ1-5, reads EPEVTQTPSHQVTQMGQEVILRCVPISNHLYFYWYRQILGQKVEFLVSFYNNEISEKSEIFDDQFSVERPDGSNFTLKIRSTKLEDSAMYFCASSLQGANQPQHFGDGTRLSIL.

This clone was seen only once. This chain uses TRBV19 with TRBJ2-1, with TRBD2 matching 7 bases. This CDR3 comprises 16 residues. V lost 3 bases and J lost 2; bases outside the gene matches: 7. Germline CDR1 reads LNHDA; CDR2 reads SQIVND (reference sequence). The CDR3 region has the DNA TGTGCCAGTAGTATCCGGCTAGCGGATCCCTACAATGAGCAGTTCTTC. The encoded protein is CASSIRLADPYNEQFF.

The CDR3 DNA sequence: TGTGCCAGCAGTGACTGGGGAGCGAGCGAGAAACTGTTTTTT. Residues: CASSDWGASEKLFF. The chain has TRBV28 and TRBJ1-4; D unclear. The CDR3 totals 14 residues. Deletions cut 5 bases from V and 11 bases from J, with 18 bases between. Looked up from germline, CDR1 is MDHEN and CDR2 is SYDVKM.

The chain carries TRBV15 and TRBJ2-1, with D tentatively TRBD1 (6 bases). Germline CDR1 reads LNHNV; CDR2 reads YYDKDF (reference sequence). The CDR3 loop spans 15 amino acids. Deletions cut 4 bases from V and 3 bases from J, with 13 bases between. CDR3 sequence (DNA): TGTGCCACCAGCATATCAGGACAGTTCTACAATGAGCAGTTCTTC. This codes for CATSISGQFYNEQFF.

The gene calls are TRBV15 and TRBJ1-3, with D uncertain. The CDR3 totals 17 residues. V was pared by 5 bases and J by 0 bases, with 17 bases between. Germline V gene data show CDR1 as LNHNV and CDR2 as YYDKDF (reference sequence). CDR3 in amino acids: CATSAQAGAHSGNTIYF. CDR3 bases: TGTGCCACCAGCGCGCAAGCTGGAGCTCACTCTGGAAACACCATATATTTT.

The V and J genes are TRBV5-6 and TRBJ2-1; D may be TRBD1 (5 bases). CDR1 and CDR2 (germline): SGHDT, YYEEEE. The CDR3 loop spans 16 amino acids. V was shortened by 2 bases and J by 1 base, with 13 bases between the two germline ends. CDR3: CASSLSQGRSYNEQFF. CDR3 DNA sequence: TGTGCCAGCAGCTTATCTCAGGGAAGATCCTACAATGAGCAGTTCTTC.

The chain links TRBV5-1 to TRBJ2-3; 11 bases agree with TRBD2. The CDR3 is 18 residues long. V lost 3 bases to trimming and J lost 3 bases; unmatched junction nucleotides: 12. Germline CDR1 is SGHRS and CDR2 is YFSETQ. The chain's CDR3 is CASSSVTSGKKGTDTQYF. The CDR3 DNA sequence: TGCGCCAGCAGCTCCGTGACTAGCGGGAAAAAGGGGACAGATACGCAGTATTTT.

V is TRBV29-1 and J is TRBJ1-5, with 8 bases aligning to TRBD1. This CDR3 comprises 13 residues. Germline V gene data show CDR1 as SQVTM and CDR2 as ANQGSEA. V trimming: 4 bases; J trimming: 5 bases; junction bases outside the gene matches: 4. For the CDR3, the DNA is TGCAGCGTTGCAGGACAGGGAGATCAGCCCCAGCATTTT. Its translation is CSVAGQGDQPQHF.

The chain's CDR3 is CASSRGEGFGYGYTF. In DNA form, the CDR3 reads TGTGCCAGCAGTAGGGGGGAGGGGTTCGGGTATGGCTACACCTTC. The genes are TRBV27 and TRBJ1-2; D perhaps matches TRBD1 (6 bases). This CDR3 has 15 amino acids. V shed 5 bases and J shed 5 bases, with 18 bases lying between them. Per the germline V gene, CDR1 is MNHEY and CDR2 is SMNVEV (reference sequence).

The rearrangement joins TRBV5-5 to TRBJ1-5; unclear D gene. This CDR3 comprises 14 residues. Trimming cost V 4 bases and J 3 bases, with 11 bases left between them. Looked up from germline, CDR1 is SGHKS and CDR2 is YYEKEE (reference sequence). In DNA, the CDR3 is TGTGCCAGCAGCCTAGGCCCCCCCAATCAGCCCCAGCATTTT. Encoded protein: CASSLGPPNQPQHF.

V and J are TRBV13 and TRBJ2-7; possible D gene TRBD1, 6 bases. Germline loops: CDR1 PRHDT, CDR2 FYEKMQ (reference sequence). Trimming removed 5 bases from V and 2 bases from J, with 13 bases in between. CDR3 length: 14 residues. The CDR3 region has the DNA TGTGCCAGCAGCCTAGACAGGATGGCCTACGAGCAGTACTTC. Translating it yields CASSLDRMAYEQYF. The complete variable domain, with remaining parts taken from reference TRBV13 and TRBJ2-7, reads AAGVIQSPRHLIKEKRETATLKCYPIPRHDTVYWYQQGPGQDPQFLISFYEKMQSDKGSIPDRFSAQQFSDYHSELNMSSLELGDSALYFCASSLDRMAYEQYFGPGTRLTVT.

The chain couples TRBV6-6 to TRBJ2-5; TRBD1 is a possible D gene (5 bases). Trimming took off 6 bases at V and 5 bases at J, with 10 bases between the two ends. The CDR3 is made up of 12 amino acids. Germline values: CDR1 MNHNY, CDR2 SVGAGI (reference sequence). CDR3 sequence: CASRRQQETQYF. The CDR3 nucleotides read TGTGCCAGCAGAAGACAGCAGGAGACCCAGTACTTC.

The gene calls are TRBV14 and TRBJ2-1, with no clear D. Germline V CDR1 and CDR2: SGHDN, FVKESK. The germline V and J ends were trimmed by 5 bases and 9 bases, with 20 bases remaining between them. The CDR3 is made up of 15 amino acids. The CDR3: CASSLWLESPIEQFF. The CDR3 nucleotides read TGTGCCAGCAGCTTGTGGCTAGAGTCCCCCATTGAGCAGTTCTTC.

The chain employs TRBV4-1 and TRBJ2-7; D may be TRBD2 (5 bases). The CDR3 consists of 15 residues. CDR1 and CDR2 (germline): MGHRA, YSYEKL. Trimming pared 0 bases from V and 6 bases from J, leaving 15 bases between. The CDR3 DNA reads as TGCGCCAGCAGCCAAGATCTTGGACTCCCCAGCGAGCAGTACGTC. This translates into CASSQDLGLPSEQYV.

The chain joins TRBV13 to TRBJ2-1; the match to TRBD1 covers 10 bases. CDR3 size: 15 residues. Germline lookup yields CDR1 PRHDT and CDR2 FYEKMQ (reference sequence). V shed 5 bases, J shed 4 bases, and the junction held 5 bases outside the gene matches. The CDR3 here is CASSQGTGVYNEQFF. CDR3 coding DNA: TGTGCCAGCAGCCAGGGGACAGGGGTATACAATGAGCAGTTCTTC.

The rearrangement joins TRBV27 to TRBJ1-5, with TRBD1 as a possible D gene (5 bases). The CDR3 runs to 14 residues. V was shortened by 3 bases and J by 4 bases, with 10 bases between the two germline ends. Germline V lookup: CDR1 MNHEY, CDR2 SMNVEV (reference sequence). The CDR3 DNA is TGTGCCAGCAGTTTTGGGGCAGGGAATCAGCCCCAGCATTTT. The encoded protein is CASSFGAGNQPQHF.

The J gene is TRBJ1-1, the V gene TRBV27; D is possibly TRBD1 (5 bases). The CDR3 spans 15 residues. Germline V gene data show CDR1 as MNHEY and CDR2 as SMNVEV (reference sequence). Trimming took 5 bases from V and 1 from J, leaving 14 bases between them. CDR3 protein: CASSPTGHANTEAFF. Written as DNA, the CDR3 is TGTGCCAGCAGTCCCACAGGTCATGCGAACACTGAAGCTTTCTTT.

This clone was counted a few times. V and J are TRBV5-5 and TRBJ2-1; tentatively, D is TRBD2 (6 bases). CDR1 is SGHKS, CDR2 YYEKEE, per germline (reference sequence). Deletions cut 1 base from V and 15 bases from J, with 20 bases between. CDR3 size: 14 residues. CDR3 sequence: CASSLIGLSGVPFF. The CDR3 region has the DNA TGTGCCAGCAGCTTGATAGGCCTCTCGGGGGTCCCGTTCTTC.

The chain recombines TRBV7-9 with TRBJ2-7, with 10 nucleotides matching TRBD1. The CDR3 sequence is 12 residues long. With V trimmed by 3 bases and J by 11 bases, 4 bases remained unmatched. Germline CDR1 is SEHNR and CDR2 is FQNEAQ (reference sequence). As DNA, the CDR3 is TGTGCCAGCAGCTTTTCCGGGACAGGGGAGTACTTC. It is translated as CASSFSGTGEYF.

V usage is TRBV13 and J usage is TRBJ1-1; 9 positions match TRBD1. The germline V gene encodes CDR1 PRHDT and CDR2 FYEKMQ (reference sequence). The CDR3 totals 18 residues. V trimming: 1 base; J trimming: 5 bases; junction bases outside the gene matches: 14. Here the CDR3 reads CASSLALRDRAEGTEAFF. The CDR3 coding sequence is TGTGCCAGCAGCTTAGCCCTCCGGGACAGGGCTGAGGGAACTGAAGCTTTCTTT.

In DNA form, the CDR3 reads TGTGCCAGCAGCTCAGGGGGTTGGAACACTGAAGCTTTCTTT. It translates to CASSSGGWNTEAFF. V and J are TRBV9 and TRBJ1-1; 7 bases are shared with TRBD1. CDR1 SGDLS and CDR2 YYNGEE come from the germline V gene. This CDR3 comprises 14 residues. Germline trimming cut 4 bases from V and 1 base from J; bases unmatched to any gene: 4. Filled out from reference TRBV9 and TRBJ1-1, the complete variable domain reads DSGVTQTPKHLITATGQRVTLRCSPRSGDLSVYWYQQSLDQGLQFLIQYYNGEERAKGNILERFSAQQFPDLHSELNLSSLELGDSALYFCASSSGGWNTEAFFGQGTRLTVV.

J is TRBJ2-7 and V is TRBV6-1; 10 bases are a match to TRBD1. V shed 4 bases and J 4 bases; nucleotides not matched to a gene: 1. This CDR3 contains 13 residues. The germline V gene encodes CDR1 MNHNS and CDR2 SASEGT. The CDR3 sequence is CASSVDRGYEQYF. DNA for the CDR3: TGTGCCAGCAGTGTGGACAGGGGGTACGAGCAGTACTTC.

The J gene is TRBJ1-5, the V gene TRBV18; the D gene is possibly TRBD1 (6 bases). Germline CDR1 is KGHSH and CDR2 is LQKENI. CDR3 size: 14 residues. V was shortened by 0 bases and J by 6 bases, with 9 bases between the two germline ends. This chain's CDR3 is CASSPPTGLQPQHF. The CDR3, as DNA: TGTGCCAGCTCACCACCTACAGGGCTTCAGCCCCAGCATTTT.

The chain is built from TRBV6-4 and TRBJ2-7; a weak D match, TRBD2 (6 bases). V lost 6 bases, J lost 2 bases, and 20 bases lay in between. The germline V gene has CDR1 MRHNA and CDR2 SNTAGT. The CDR3 covers 16 residues. Here the CDR3 DNA reads TGTGCCAGCAGCCCTAACCGGGACTTTCTGACCTACGAGCAGTACGTC. Its translation: CASSPNRDFLTYEQYV.

This chain links TRBV29-1 with TRBJ2-3, with 10 bases fitting TRBD2. The CDR3 length is 14 residues. V lost 4 bases, J lost 2 bases, and 3 bases stayed unmatched. Germline-derived CDR1 and CDR2 are SQVTM and ANQGSEA. The CDR3 protein is CSVGTSGNTDTQYF. As DNA, the CDR3 is TGCAGCGTTGGGACTAGCGGCAACACAGATACGCAGTATTTT.